This entry features one T cell receptor (beta chain) sequence. Its antigen is still unknown. Together with a sample-barcoded 5' primer, a J-beta primer mix was included in a second PCR lasting 7 to 11 cycles. TCRdb called the 5' RACE reads again in MiXCR, with one record for every CDR3 protein. The sample lists about a million distinct CDR3 sequences; roughly half were seen once. The record originates from a study of blood T cells in healthy people across ages. Study-wide results and limits: Roughly linear age-related decline in beta diversity appeared, significant by age about 37. Long-lived donors exceeded aged donors in naive CD4+ cells and diversity.

The CDR3 length is 15 residues. In germline, CDR1 is MDHEN, CDR2 SYDVKM. Trimming cost V 6 bases and J 4 bases, with 18 bases left between them. Isolation of PBMCs gave at least 7 million cells per sample. The TCR was taken from a woman aged 55-70 years in good health. The sample comprised blood. The V call is TRBV28, the J call TRBJ1-2, with D possibly being TRBD1 (6 bases). This CDR3 is CASSVALGQSYGYTF. The CDR3 coding sequence is TGTGCCAGCAGCGTTGCCCTGGGACAAAGCTATGGCTACACCTTC.